This T cell receptor (beta chain) was recovered during a study of CD8+CD57+ T cells in acquired aplastic anemia. Study-level background: CD4+ cell libraries from healthy donors averaged around 11 million reads.

Genomic DNA, serving as template, underwent TCR beta VDJ and CDR3 profiling. TCRdb redid the calling of the reads with MiXCR, one entry per CDR3 protein. The sample lists roughly 170,000 distinct CDR3 sequences, 55% to 70% occurring once. Germline loops: CDR1 DFQATT, CDR2 SNEGSKA (reference sequence). The CDR3 covers 14 residues. V gave up 6 bases and J gave up 6 bases; unmatched junction bases: 10. Study-level findings and limits: Patients and controls turned out to have twenty-nine CD8+ CDR3 sequences in common. Significant differences in CD8+ Simpson's diversity were not observed between patients and controls.

For this clonotype: The antigen is not known.

This receptor was obtained from a human donor in good health. Sequencing was performed on sorted CD4+, CD8+, or CD8+CD57+ T cells (not recorded which) from PBMCs. The chain combines TRBV20-1 with TRBJ2-1; TRBD1 matches at 8 bases. The CDR3 loop reads CSAPDRVTSNEQFF. In nucleotides, the CDR3 is TGCAGTGCACCGGACAGGGTAACGTCCAATGAGCAGTTCTTC.